A selection of T cell receptor beta chains follows, all from one sample in a study of OX40 agonist ivuxolimab in advanced cancers. This table comes from immunoSEQ multiplex PCR, and its TCRdb copy is limited to in-frame clones, with some not included. Among 80,000 or so clones listed, about 93% were seen once. The sequencing used CD4+ or CD8+ T cells sorted from blood, collected in a trial of the OX40 agonist ivuxolimab. Source of these receptors: an adult with an advanced solid tumor such as melanoma, head and neck, liver or kidney cancer. Both conserved end residues are part of each CDR3. The D gene is left open where the match is weak. Some rows have no size entry. The others give once, few or many, or a class for an expanded clone.

>NA|TRBJ1-1|TRBV15|NA
TGTGCCACAAGTTCGGGGGCGAGCACTGAAGCTTTCTTT
CATSSGASTEAFF
>NA|TRBJ1-2|TRBV6-6|NA
TGTGCCAGCAGTGGGGCGATGGTGGGCTACACCTTC
CASSGAMVGYTF
>NA|TRBJ1-1|TRBV5-4|NA
TGTGCCAGCAGTGCCGACAGGAACACTGAAGCTTTCTTT
CASSADRNTEAFF
>NA|TRBJ2-7|TRBV9|NA
TGTGCCAGCAGCGTAGCCCCCTTAGTCGGGGTAGGCGACGAGCAGTACTTC
CASSVAPLVGVGDEQYF
>NA|TRBJ2-7|TRBV28|NA
TGTGCCAGCAGTCCCTCGGGGGGCCAGAACTACGAGGAGCAGTACTTC
CASSPSGGQNYEEQYF
>NA|TRBJ2-5|TRBV5-5|TRBD2
TGTGCCAGCAGCTCCGGGACTAGGGGCTCGGAGACCCAGTACTTC
CASSSGTRGSETQYF
>few|TRBJ2-7|TRBV7-2|NA
TGTGCCAGCAGCTTTCTTCCTAAATCCTACGAGCAGTACTTC
CASSFLPKSYEQYF
>NA|TRBJ2-1|TRBV18|NA
TGTGCCAGCTCACAGGCGGTCACCTACAATGAGCAGTTCTTC
CASSQAVTYNEQFF
>NA|TRBJ1-4|TRBV9|NA
TGTGCCAGCAGCCCTGCAACTAATGAAAAACTGTTTTTT
CASSPATNEKLFF
>NA|TRBJ1-1|TRBV6-5|NA
TGTGCCAGCAGTCAACAGGGGAACACTGAAGCTTTCTTT
CASSQQGNTEAFF
>NA|TRBJ2-7|TRBV19|TRBD1
TGTGCCAGTAGTGCCGGGACAGGGGGCGCTTTCCCGGAGCAGTACTTC
CASSAGTGGAFPEQYF
>NA|TRBJ1-6|TRBV6-4|NA
TGTGCCAGCAGTTCCCCAGGGAAGCATAATTCACCCCTCCACTTT
CASSSPGKHNSPLHF
>once|TRBJ1-1|TRBV5-1|NA
TGCGCCAGCAGCTTGGCGGCAGGGGCTTACACTGAAGCTTTCTTT
CASSLAAGAYTEAFF
>NA|TRBJ2-7|TRBV5-1|NA
TGCGCCAGCAGAAGGACAGCGTCTGATTACGAGCAGTACTTC
CASRRTASDYEQYF
>NA|TRBJ1-4|TRBV7-8|NA
TGTGCCAGCAGCTCCCGGGAGGGGGAAAAACTGTTTTTT
CASSSREGEKLFF
>NA|TRBJ1-4|TRBV18|TRBD1
TGTGCCAGCTCACCAAACCGGGACAGCCGGGGGGAACGACTGTTTTTT
CASSPNRDSRGERLFF
>few|TRBJ1-5|TRBV28|NA
TGTGCCAGCACCCTAGGGCAGGGTGGAAATCAGCCCCAGCATTTT
CASTLGQGGNQPQHF
>NA|TRBJ1-1|TRBV25-1|NA
TGTGCCAGCAGCCAAAACACTGAAGCTTTCTTT
CASSQNTEAFF
>NA|TRBJ2-7|TRBV7-2|TRBD1
TGTGCCAGCAGCCACAGATGGGACAGTCCCTACGAGCAGTACTTC
CASSHRWDSPYEQYF
>NA|TRBJ2-7|TRBV4-2|TRBD1
TGTGCCAGCAGCCAAGTTTGGGGGACAGGGGAAAGGGTATCCTACGAGCAGTACTTC
CASSQVWGTGERVSYEQYF
>NA|TRBJ2-5|TRBV5-1|NA
TGCGCCAGCAGCTTGGGACTAGAGACCCAGTACTTC
CASSLGLETQYF
>NA|TRBJ1-1|TRBV6-1|TRBD1
TGTGCCAGCAGTGTGGGGACAGGGTCAAACACTGAAGCTTTCTTT
CASSVGTGSNTEAFF
>NA|TRBJ2-1|TRBV10-3|TRBD1
TGTGCCATCAGGCGGGACAGGGGGCTGTTCGATGAGCAGTTCTTC
CAIRRDRGLFDEQFF
>NA|TRBJ2-3|TRBV12-5|NA
TGTACTAGTGGTTTCAGGGAAGAGGGCACAGATACGCAGTATTTT
CTSGFREEGTDTQYF
>NA|TRBJ2-3|TRBV12-5|NA
TGTGCTAGTGCCGACGGGCGAACTAACACAGATACGCAGTATTTT
CASADGRTNTDTQYF
>few|TRBJ2-2|TRBV5-5|NA
TGTGCCAGCAGCTTACAGGGACACACCGGGGAGCTGTTTTTT
CASSLQGHTGELFF
>NA|TRBJ2-1|TRBV9|NA
TGTGCCAGCAGCCCCCGAGGGGGGGGCCGGGGCTCCTACAATGAGCAGTTCTTC
CASSPRGGGRGSYNEQFF
>once|TRBJ2-5|TRBV9|NA
TGTGCCAGCAGCCCCTCCTTGCAGTACCAAGAGACCCAGTACTTC
CASSPSLQYQETQYF
>NA|TRBJ2-5|TRBV7-2|NA
TGTGCCAGCAGCGACCAGGGGACACAAGAGACCCAGTACTTC
CASSDQGTQETQYF
>NA|TRBJ2-7|TRBV30|TRBD1
TGTGCCTGTGGACAGGGGAACTCGGACGAGCAGTACTTC
CACGQGNSDEQYF
>few|TRBJ1-2|TRBV5-4|NA
TGTGCCAGCAGCTTGTTGTTCTATGGCTACACCTTC
CASSLLFYGYTF
>NA|TRBJ1-6|TRBV28|NA
TGTGGAGCGGGGGCCTATAATTCACCCCTCCACTTT
CGAGAYNSPLHF